The clone carrying this T cell receptor beta chain was counted ten times or more. This sample stems from a study of blood T cell repertoires in COVID-19. Study-level background: Sites across the United States, Italy and Spain contributed samples from acute and convalescent COVID-19. In each case, the material was cDNA or gDNA derived from T cells, B-cell-depleted T cells, or PBMCs.

The germline V gene has CDR1 SGHKS and CDR2 YYEKEE (reference sequence). V lost 2 bases, J lost 0 bases, and 9 bases lay in between. The CDR3 contains 15 residues. In the original analysis: By means of reference gene primer amplification, nucleated cell counts were estimated. Profiling relied on immunoSEQ multiplex PCR, and the TCRdb table lists in-frame clones only, not all of them. The V and J calls and clone size come from that table; D and trimming were worked out from the DNA. This table holds more than 90,000 clones, about four fifths found once. The rearrangement uses TRBV5-5 and TRBJ1-5; no definite D call. The TCR originated in a woman older than 75 with acute or convalescent COVID-19. What was sequenced was peripheral blood. The CDR3 region is CASSLFYNSNQPQHF. CDR3 nucleotide sequence: TGTGCCAGCAGCTTATTTTATAATAGCAATCAGCCCCAGCATTTT.